Below are 22 T cell receptor beta chains sequenced from a single sample in a study of cytomegalovirus exposure and HLA in healthy donors. The PCR made use of 60 Vbeta and 13 Jbeta primers. TCRdb keeps only in-frame clones here, not all; method: immunoSEQ multiplex PCR. The repertoire holds some 130,000 clones, with approximately 85% as singletons. The specimen sequenced was PBMCs. The source of these receptors is a boy aged 5-17 years in good health and CMV-seronegative.

This clone was detected only a few times. V is TRBV4-3 and J is TRBJ2-1; D possibly corresponds to TRBD2 (5 bases). The V end lost 4 bases, the J end lost 0 bases, and 16 bases lay between the germline ends. The germline gives CDR1 LGHNA, CDR2 YSLEER. This CDR3 spans 17 amino acids. The CDR3 protein is CASSLLGRASSYNEQFF. CDR3 sequence (DNA): TGCGCCAGCAGCCTCCTCGGGCGGGCGAGCTCCTACAATGAGCAGTTCTTC.

The chain combines TRBV7-9 with TRBJ1-5, with 7 bases fitting TRBD1. The J segment lost 3 bases and the V segment lost 5 bases, leaving 4 bases of the junction unmatched. CDR3 length equals 14 residues. Germline loops: CDR1 SEHNR, CDR2 FQNEAQ (reference sequence). CDR3 DNA: TGTGCCAGCAGCCTGACAGGGCTCAATCAGCCCCAGCATTTT. Amino acid sequence: CASSLTGLNQPQHF.

The gene calls are TRBV28 and TRBJ1-3; 7 nucleotides line up with TRBD1. This CDR3 is built from 15 residues. The germline CDR1 and CDR2 sequences are MDHEN and SYDVKM. The J segment lost 2 bases and the V segment lost 7 bases, leaving 8 bases of the junction unmatched. Written as DNA, the CDR3 is TGTGCCAGCATAGTTGGTACAGGGGCTGGAAACACCATATATTTT. Translated: CASIVGTGAGNTIYF.

The V and J genes are TRBV28 and TRBJ2-1; a weak D match, TRBD1 (5 bases). The ends were cut back, 4 bases at V and 12 bases at J, with 10 bases in the middle. The CDR3 loop spans 11 amino acids. The germline V gene has CDR1 MDHEN and CDR2 SYDVKM. Here the CDR3 reads CASSSPRGQFF. As DNA, the CDR3 is TGTGCCAGCAGTTCCCCTAGGGGGCAGTTCTTC.

The chain joins TRBV9 to TRBJ1-1; possible D gene TRBD1, 6 bases. V lost 3 bases, J lost 8 bases, and 20 bases lay in between. The CDR3 runs 15 residues. The germline CDR1 and CDR2 sequences are SGDLS and YYNGEE. The CDR3 sequence is CASSAEDSPRWEAFF. The CDR3 region has the DNA TGTGCCAGCAGCGCAGAGGACAGCCCCCGGTGGGAAGCTTTCTTT.

CDR3 nucleotide sequence: TGTGCCTGGAGTGTACTACGGGGCTATGGCTACACCTTC. It is translated as CAWSVLRGYGYTF. The J gene is TRBJ1-2, the V gene TRBV30; no clear D gene. CDR1 is GTSNPN and CDR2 is SVGIG in the germline V gene (reference sequence). This CDR3 contains 13 residues. Trimming took 0 bases from V and 4 from J, leaving 9 bases between them.

V and J are TRBV7-8 and TRBJ1-5; 7 bases are shared with TRBD1. Trimming removed 1 base from V and 3 bases from J; junction bases left unmatched: 3. CDR1 SGHVS and CDR2 FQNEAQ come from the germline V gene. The CDR3 contains 15 residues. CDR3 sequence: CASSLGTGNNQPQHF. The CDR3 bases are TGTGCCAGCAGCTTAGGGACAGGCAACAATCAGCCCCAGCATTTT.

The rearrangement joins TRBV7-9 to TRBJ1-4, with D maybe TRBD1 (5 bases). V was clipped by 2 bases and J by 7 bases, with 11 bases between them. From germline, CDR1 is SEHNR and CDR2 FQNEAQ (reference sequence). CDR3 length: 14 amino acids. CDR3 protein: CASSLPGFGEKLFF. The DNA for the CDR3 is TGTGCCAGCAGCTTACCAGGGTTCGGTGAAAAACTGTTTTTT.

V usage is TRBV7-3 and J usage is TRBJ2-1; 9 nucleotides match TRBD2. This CDR3 is 16 amino acids long. Looked up from germline, CDR1 is SGHTA and CDR2 is FQGTGA. Germline trimming cut 5 bases from V and 5 bases from J; bases unmatched to any gene: 10. The chain's CDR3 is CASSQEPSGIHNEQFF. CDR3 nucleotides: TGTGCCAGCAGCCAGGAACCTAGCGGGATACACAATGAGCAGTTCTTC.

The chain joins TRBV5-4 to TRBJ2-7; tentative D call: TRBD1 (6 bases). Trimming removed 0 bases at V and 1 base at J, with 14 bases between. This CDR3 is 16 amino acids long. CDR1 is SGHNT, CDR2 YYREEE, per germline (reference sequence). CDR3 coding DNA: TGTGCCAGCAGCTTGGGCTCTGGCAGGGGTTCCTACGAGCAGTACTTC. It codes for CASSLGSGRGSYEQYF.

The chain links TRBV2 to TRBJ1-3; 7 nucleotides match TRBD1. Germline loops: CDR1 SNHLY, CDR2 FYNNEI. The V and J ends lost 3 bases and 2 bases, in that order; junction bases with no gene match: 4. CDR3 length: 15 amino acids. The CDR3 sequence: CASSDQGGTGNTIYF. CDR3 nucleotides: TGTGCCAGCAGTGACCAGGGGGGCACTGGAAACACCATATATTTT.

The chain combines TRBV11-2 with TRBJ1-5; D not resolved. V was shortened by 2 bases and J by 1 base, with 9 bases between the two germline ends. The length of the CDR3 is 15 residues. The V gene's germline CDR1 is SGHAT and CDR2 FQNNGV. The CDR3 DNA reads as TGTGCCAGCAGCTTATCGGGAGGGAGCAATCAGCCCCAGCATTTT. It encodes CASSLSGGSNQPQHF. The whole variable domain, remainder taken from reference TRBV11-2 and TRBJ1-5, is EAGVAQSPRYKIIEKRQSVAFWCNPISGHATLYWYQQILGQGPKLLIQFQNNGVVDDSQLPKDRFSAERLKGVDSTLKIQPAKLEDSAVYLCASSLSGGSNQPQHFGDGTRLSIL.

The V and J genes are TRBV10-2 and TRBJ2-1; 9 nucleotides agree with TRBD2. Germline V gene lookup returns CDR1 WSHSY and CDR2 SAAADI. Trimming removed 4 bases from V and 9 bases from J; junction bases left unmatched: 10. The CDR3 is 15 residues long. DNA for the CDR3: TGCGCCAGCAGTGTAGATGGCGGGGGGGCCGGTGAGCAGTTCTTC. Translated: CASSVDGGGAGEQFF.

V usage is TRBV30 and J usage is TRBJ2-7; TRBD1 is a possible D gene (5 bases). V lost 4 bases and J 2 bases, leaving 9 bases between the germline ends. Looked up from germline, CDR1 is GTSNPN and CDR2 is SVGIG (reference sequence). CDR3 length: 12 residues. The CDR3 region is CAWTPGTYEQYF. In DNA form, the CDR3 reads TGTGCCTGGACCCCAGGGACCTACGAGCAGTACTTC.

V usage is TRBV21-1 and J usage is TRBJ2-7; TRBD2 is taken as the D call from the table, unchecked against the DNA. TRBV21-1 represents a pseudogene. CDR3 length: 15 residues. CDR3 in DNA: TGTGCCAGCAGCAAAGGAGCGGTTTGCTCCTACGAGCAGTACTTC. This encodes CASSKGAVCSYEQYF.

The V gene is TRBV14, the J gene TRBJ2-4, with D possibly being TRBD1 (6 bases). From germline, CDR1 is SGHDN and CDR2 FVKESK. This CDR3 is built from 13 residues. Trimming shortened V by 2 bases and J by 10 bases, and 12 bases separated the two germline ends. This chain's CDR3 is CASSQLDSLIQYF. CDR3 sequence (DNA): TGTGCCAGCAGCCAATTGGACAGTTTAATTCAGTACTTC.

The rearrangement uses TRBV7-9 and TRBJ2-1, with D hard to call. The CDR3 contains 14 residues. The germline CDR1 and CDR2 sequences are SEHNR and FQNEAQ (reference sequence). Deletions cut 8 bases from V and 0 bases from J, with 11 bases between. The CDR3 nucleotides are TGTGCCAGCGCAAATATTAGCTCCTACAATGAGCAGTTCTTC. Its translation is CASANISSYNEQFF.

CDR3 nucleotide sequence: TGTGCCAGCAGCTACCTATCCGGGACAACTTCCTACGAGCAGTACTTC. It specifies CASSYLSGTTSYEQYF. The chain is built from TRBV11-2 and TRBJ2-7, with D possibly being TRBD1 (6 bases). Germline V gene lookup returns CDR1 SGHAT and CDR2 FQNNGV. The CDR3 is 16 residues long. Trimming shortened V by 4 bases and J by 1 base, and 17 bases separated the two germline ends.

The V and J genes are TRBV7-2 and TRBJ2-3; 7 bases are shared with TRBD1. V lost 3 bases to trimming and J lost 2 bases; unmatched junction nucleotides: 5. This CDR3 has 15 residues. Germline-derived CDR1 and CDR2 are SGHTA and FQGNSA. In DNA, the CDR3 is TGTGCCAGCAGCTTCGGGACAGCGAACACAGATACGCAGTATTTT. This sequence encodes CASSFGTANTDTQYF.

The V and J genes are TRBV6-6 and TRBJ2-1, with unresolved D. CDR3 length: 15 amino acids. Deletions cut 4 bases from V and 10 bases from J, with 20 bases between. In germline, CDR1 is MNHNY, CDR2 SVGAGI (reference sequence). CDR3 DNA sequence: TGTGCCAGCAGTTCCCAAGAGACTCGTATCGTGGAGCAGTTCTTC. Its translation is CASSSQETRIVEQFF.

CDR3 sequence (DNA): TGTGCCATCAGCCCGACAGGGACCCCTGAAGCTTTCTTT. This gives the protein CAISPTGTPEAFF. The chain recombines TRBV10-3 with TRBJ1-1; 7 bases map to TRBD1. Trimming took 6 bases from V and 6 from J; bases not matched to a gene: 7. This CDR3 has 13 residues. In germline, CDR1 is ENHRY, CDR2 SYGVKD.

This rearrangement joins TRBV2 to TRBJ2-7; 9 bases agree with TRBD2. Germline V CDR1 and CDR2: SNHLY, FYNNEI. This CDR3 has 15 residues. J lost 5 bases, V lost 3 bases, and 8 bases had no gene match. Written as DNA, the CDR3 is TGTGCCAGCAGTGAGGGGCGGGAGGGCTTCAACGAGCAGTACTTC. Its protein product is CASSEGREGFNEQYF.